Each of the 21 T cell receptor beta chains below was sequenced from the same sample in a study of blood T cell repertoires in COVID-19. This table comes from immunoSEQ multiplex PCR, and its TCRdb copy is limited to in-frame clones, with some not included. This table has around 160,000 clones, more than 80% appearing once. The sample taken for sequencing was peripheral blood. All receptors come from a human donor with acute or convalescent COVID-19. The donor label of this sample is uncertain.

The chain employs TRBV24-1 and TRBJ2-1; D might be TRBD1 (6 bases). The CDR3 is 18 residues long. Germline assignment: CDR1 KGHDR and CDR2 SFDVKD. V gave up 5 bases and J gave up 9 bases, with 28 bases separating them. CDR3 nucleotide sequence: TGTGCCACCAGTGGCTCCGTTGGGCAGGGGAGAGACTGGGGTGAGCAGTTCTTC. Translation gives CATSGSVGQGRDWGEQFF.

The rearrangement joins TRBV6-4 to TRBJ2-7; D not certain. Germline V lookup: CDR1 MRHNA, CDR2 SNTAGT. The CDR3 consists of 10 residues. The germline V and J ends were trimmed by 0 bases and 9 bases, with 3 bases remaining between them. CDR3 in amino acids: CASSDSRQYV. The CDR3 bases are TGTGCCAGCAGTGACTCGAGGCAGTACGTC.

The chain couples TRBV15 to TRBJ1-2, with a possible D match to TRBD1 (6 bases). This CDR3 contains 16 residues. V lost 0 bases and J 5 bases, leaving 16 bases between the germline ends. CDR1 LNHNV and CDR2 YYDKDF come from the germline V gene (reference sequence). Written as DNA, the CDR3 is TGTGCCACCAGCAGAGATGAGGGGGAGGGAAGGTATGGCTACACCTTC. It codes for CATSRDEGEGRYGYTF.

The chain uses TRBV14 and TRBJ1-3; perhaps TRBD1 as D (6 bases). V was clipped by 1 base and J by 4 bases, with 11 bases between them. The CDR3 runs 15 residues. Germline V gene sequence: CDR1 SGHDN, CDR2 FVKESK. The DNA for the CDR3 is TGTGCCAGCAGCCAAGCCCCAGGGGCGGGAAACACCATATATTTT. Translating gives CASSQAPGAGNTIYF.

The V call is TRBV19, the J call TRBJ2-5, with TRBD1 as a possible D gene (5 bases). Trimming left V 1 base short and J 3 bases short, with 12 bases between. The CDR3 is 15 residues long. Germline CDR1 and CDR2: LNHDA and SQIVND (reference sequence). The CDR3 DNA reads TGTGCCAGTAGTATAGGTTGGGGCCCGGAAGAGACCCAGTACTTC. As protein: CASSIGWGPEETQYF.

J is TRBJ2-5 and V is TRBV6-1; no definite D call. V lost 3 bases to trimming and J lost 0 bases, with 11 bases between them. CDR3 size: 15 residues. Germline CDR1 is MNHNS and CDR2 is SASEGT. The CDR3 DNA sequence: TGTGCCAGCAGTGATCCCCCTATGAACCAAGAGACCCAGTACTTC. As protein: CASSDPPMNQETQYF.

The chain has TRBV12-3 or TRBV12-4 and TRBJ1-1, with D unclear. The CDR3 consists of 11 residues. Trimming shortened V by 5 bases and J by 4 bases, and 5 bases separated the two germline ends. The CDR3 region is CASSIITEAFF. CDR3 coding DNA: TGTGCCAGCAGTATTATCACTGAAGCTTTCTTT.

This chain uses TRBV12-3 or TRBV12-4 with TRBJ1-2; no clear D gene. Trimming stripped 4 bases from V and 4 bases from J, with 10 bases between. CDR3 length: 13 residues. CDR3 in DNA: TGTGCCAGCAGTTATAAGCTGGTCTATGGCTACACCTTC. Its protein is CASSYKLVYGYTF.

This clone was observed a handful of times. J is TRBJ2-2 and V is TRBV3-1 (or the pseudogene TRBV3-2), with D hard to call. Trimming left V 4 bases short and J 0 bases short, with 12 bases between. Germline CDR1 and CDR2: LGHDT and YNNKEL (reference sequence). The CDR3 has 16 residues. The CDR3 reads CASSPRGAANTGELFF. In DNA form, the CDR3 reads TGTGCCAGCAGCCCCCGTGGAGCCGCGAACACCGGGGAGCTGTTTTTT.

The chain carries TRBV5-4 and TRBJ2-1; possibly TRBD2 for D (6 bases). This CDR3 comprises 16 residues. The V gene lost 4 bases and the J gene lost 2 bases, with 16 bases spanning the gap. Germline-derived CDR1 and CDR2 are SGHNT and YYREEE (reference sequence). The CDR3 here is CASSPNPRGTYNEQFF. The CDR3 DNA is TGTGCCAGCAGCCCCAACCCGCGGGGAACCTACAATGAGCAGTTCTTC.

The chain is built from TRBV13 and TRBJ2-3, with 9 bases matching TRBD2. CDR1 is PRHDT and CDR2 is FYEKMQ in the germline V gene (reference sequence). There are 14 residues in the CDR3. With V trimmed by 5 bases and J by 1 base, 1 base remained unmatched. Written as DNA, the CDR3 is TGTGCCAGCAGCAGGACTAGCGGCACAGATACGCAGTATTTT. Protein: CASSRTSGTDTQYF. The entire variable domain, with the rest obtained from reference TRBV13 and TRBJ2-3, is as follows: AAGVIQSPRHLIKEKRETATLKCYPIPRHDTVYWYQQGPGQDPQFLISFYEKMQSDKGSIPDRFSAQQFSDYHSELNMSSLELGDSALYFCASSRTSGTDTQYFGPGTRLTVL.

CDR3 nucleotides: TGTGCCAGCAGTTACGGGCTAGCGGAGTACGAGCAGTACTTC. This encodes CASSYGLAEYEQYF. V and J are TRBV6-5 and TRBJ2-7, with TRBD2 matching over 7 bases. J lost 4 bases, V lost 2 bases, and 5 bases had no gene match. This CDR3 comprises 14 residues. Germline lookup yields CDR1 MNHEY and CDR2 SVGAGI.

The count of this clone is one. The chain employs TRBV7-3 and TRBJ1-1; the D gene is possibly TRBD1 (5 bases). CDR3 length: 13 amino acids. Trimming removed 5 bases from V and 5 bases from J, with 12 bases in between. Germline CDR1 reads SGHTA; CDR2 reads FQGTGA. The CDR3 region has the DNA TGTGCCAGCAGCCCGGCGGGGGGAACTGAAGCTTTCTTT. Protein: CASSPAGGTEAFF.

This clone was detected only once. The CDR3 reads CASSFRGRQGDRNTIYF. The CDR3 coding sequence is TGTGCCAGCAGCTTTCGCGGTCGACAGGGGGATAGAAACACCATATATTTT. V is TRBV12-1 and J is TRBJ1-3; the D segment call TRBD1 is taken from the table without a DNA check. TRBV12-1 is tagged as a pseudogene. The CDR3 sequence is 17 residues long.

This clone was counted a few times. The CDR3 bases are TGTGCCAGCAGACGGGGAGCTGAAGCTTTCTTT. It encodes CASRRGAEAFF. This chain links TRBV6-5 with TRBJ1-1; no firm D call. Germline V lookup: CDR1 MNHEY, CDR2 SVGAGI. The CDR3 runs to 11 residues. The V and J ends lost 6 bases and 6 bases respectively, with 8 bases between them.

The V and J genes are TRBV7-9 and TRBJ1-4; the match to TRBD1 covers 8 bases. Per germline, CDR1 SEHNR and CDR2 FQNEAQ (reference sequence). Trimming removed 3 bases from V and 8 bases from J; junction bases left unmatched: 8. The CDR3 runs to 15 residues. CDR3 loop: CASSLPRGRREKLFF. The CDR3 DNA sequence: TGTGCCAGCAGCTTGCCCAGGGGGCGAAGGGAAAAACTGTTTTTT.

This chain joins TRBV6-5 and TRBJ1-2; 8 bases line up with TRBD1. Looked up from germline, CDR1 is MNHEY and CDR2 is SVGAGI. CDR3 length equals 14 residues. V trimming: 7 bases; J trimming: 2 bases; junction bases outside the gene matches: 6. CDR3 bases: TGTGCCAGCACTATGACAGGGGCCAACTATGGCTACACCTTC. This encodes CASTMTGANYGYTF.

J is TRBJ1-1 and V is TRBV5-5; the D is unclear. This CDR3 contains 14 residues. V lost 4 bases and J lost 6, with 16 bases in between. The V gene's germline CDR1 is SGHKS and CDR2 YYEKEE (reference sequence). The CDR3, as DNA: TGTGCCAGCAGCCCGCCGTTTGAGTCCCCTGAAGCTTTCTTT. Translation: CASSPPFESPEAFF. The full variable domain, completed using reference TRBV5-5 and TRBJ1-1, is DAGVTQSPTHLIKTRGQQVTLRCSPISGHKSVSWYQQVLGQGPQFIFQYYEKEERGRGNFPDRFSARQFPNYSSELNVNALLLGDSALYLCASSPPFESPEAFFGQGTRLTVV.

V is TRBV10-3 and J is TRBJ1-2; D remains unclear. Trimming left V 4 bases short and J 0 bases short, with 9 bases between. The CDR3 loop spans 14 amino acids. Germline CDR1 is ENHRY and CDR2 is SYGVKD. The CDR3 here is CAISGSTANYGYTF. The CDR3 DNA reads TGTGCCATCAGTGGTAGTACCGCTAACTATGGCTACACCTTC.

V gene TRBV2 combines with J gene TRBJ1-2; TRBD1 agrees at 7 bases. The germline gives CDR1 SNHLY, CDR2 FYNNEI. V shed 7 bases and J 1 base; nucleotides not matched to a gene: 6. CDR3 size: 14 residues. CDR3 in DNA: TGTGCCAGCATATACAGGGGAAATAACTATGGCTACACCTTC. Translating gives CASIYRGNNYGYTF.

Notes on this clone: Other DNA sequences of this sample code for an identical CDR3. The chain uses TRBV10-3 and TRBJ2-7; no firm D call. Between the trimmed V and J ends, which lost 0 bases and 3 bases, there was a span of 3 bases. The germline V gene has CDR1 ENHRY and CDR2 SYGVKD. CDR3 size: 12 residues. The CDR3 bases are TGTGCCATCAGTGAGTCTCTCTACGAGCAGTACTTC. Translating it yields CAISESLYEQYF.